The 18 T cell receptor beta chains below all came from one sample that was sequenced in a study of blood T cell repertoires in COVID-19. Repertoires were generated with immunoSEQ multiplex PCR, while TCRdb's copy carries only in-frame clones and drops some. The sample yields about 140,000 clones, 89% seen once. Material for sequencing was peripheral blood. These receptors came from a human donor in a cohort sampled during active COVID-19.

V gene TRBV19 combines with J gene TRBJ2-5; no definite D call. The CDR3 length is 13 residues. Trimming left V 6 bases short and J 4 bases short, with 12 bases between. In germline, CDR1 is LNHDA, CDR2 SQIVND (reference sequence). CDR3 in DNA: TGTGCCAGTAGCGTCCTCCTAGTAGAGACCCAGTACTTC. Residues: CASSVLLVETQYF.

The rearrangement uses TRBV5-1 and TRBJ2-2; D unclear. Trimming removed 3 bases at V and 6 bases at J, with 9 bases between. Germline V gene sequence: CDR1 SGHRS, CDR2 YFSETQ. The CDR3 spans 13 residues. CDR3 sequence (DNA): TGCGCCAGCAGCTGGTCCGCGGCCGGGGAGCTGTTTTTT. The encoded protein is CASSWSAAGELFF.

This CDR3 is CASSPSGQASYEQYF. As DNA, the CDR3 is TGCGCCAGCAGCCCTTCGGGACAGGCCTCCTACGAGCAGTACTTC. The chain couples TRBV5-1 to TRBJ2-7; the match to TRBD1 covers 8 bases. V dropped 4 bases and J dropped 0; count of bases not matched to a gene: 6. CDR1 and CDR2 (germline): SGHRS, YFSETQ. This CDR3 has 15 amino acids.

The genes are TRBV10-3 and TRBJ1-4; 9 bases match TRBD1. This CDR3 has 15 residues. Trimming removed 0 bases from V and 7 bases from J; junction bases left unmatched: 3. Germline lookup yields CDR1 ENHRY and CDR2 SYGVKD. As DNA, the CDR3 is TGTGCCATCAGTGAGTCCGGACAGGGGATTGAAAAACTGTTTTTT. This encodes CAISESGQGIEKLFF.

This chain links TRBV27 with TRBJ1-2; D is unclear. The CDR3 loop spans 14 amino acids. Trimming took off 6 bases at V and 5 bases at J, with 16 bases between the two ends. CDR1 is MNHEY and CDR2 is SMNVEV in the germline V gene (reference sequence). CDR3: CASSPRLGQYGYTF. The CDR3 coding sequence is TGTGCCAGCAGCCCCCGGTTGGGCCAGTATGGCTACACCTTC.

The chain employs TRBV4-1 and TRBJ2-7; D may be TRBD2 (5 bases). The ends were cut back, 2 bases at V and 4 bases at J, with 12 bases in the middle. Germline CDR1 is MGHRA and CDR2 is YSYEKL. This CDR3 has 14 amino acids. For the CDR3, the DNA is TGCGCCAGCAGCCAACCCGGGATCCGGTACGAGCAGTACTTC. Its translation is CASSQPGIRYEQYF.

The V call is TRBV4-2, the J call TRBJ2-2; TRBD2 matches 10 bases. The CDR3 is 18 amino acids. The V and J ends lost 0 bases and 3 bases, in that order; junction bases with no gene match: 7. Germline CDR1 reads LGHNA; CDR2 reads YNFKEQ. The CDR3 nucleotides are TGTGCCAGCAGCCAAGAGCCAGCGGGGGGGCGTTACACCGGGGAGCTGTTTTTT. This gives the protein CASSQEPAGGRYTGELFF.

This clone was recorded a few times. J is TRBJ1-6 and V is TRBV7-9; D is possibly TRBD1 (5 bases). V lost 6 bases and J lost 10, with 10 bases in between. This CDR3 has 12 residues. Germline V CDR1 and CDR2: SEHNR, FQNEAQ (reference sequence). CDR3: CASSSRESPLHF. Written as DNA, the CDR3 is TGTGCCAGCAGTTCCAGGGAATCACCCCTCCACTTT.

The gene calls are TRBV30 and TRBJ1-2; tentative D call: TRBD1 (5 bases). Germline assignment: CDR1 GTSNPN and CDR2 SVGIG (reference sequence). This CDR3 contains 11 residues. V was shortened by 5 bases and J by 4 bases, with 8 bases between the two germline ends. CDR3 nucleotides: TGTGCCTGGCTGGACATCTATGGCTACACCTTC. This codes for CAWLDIYGYTF.

V and J are TRBV30 and TRBJ2-7; 11 bases match TRBD1. The CDR3 spans 14 residues. From germline, CDR1 is GTSNPN and CDR2 SVGIG (reference sequence). After removal of 2 bases from V and 4 bases from J, the junction contained 4 bases not matched to a gene. As DNA, the CDR3 is TGTGCCTGGAGTAGTGGACAGGGGGCATACGAGCAGTACTTC. Its translation: CAWSSGQGAYEQYF.

This clone was recorded once. V gene TRBV11-2 combines with J gene TRBJ2-5; 11 bases fit TRBD2. After removal of 2 bases from V and 3 bases from J, the junction contained 11 bases not matched to a gene. The CDR3 totals 18 residues. Germline V gives CDR1 SGHAT, CDR2 FQNNGV. The DNA of the CDR3 is TGTGCCAGCAGCTTATATCTAGCGGGGGGCCTGACCAAAGAGACCCAGTACTTC. This sequence encodes CASSLYLAGGLTKETQYF. The variable domain in full, with the rest retrieved from reference TRBV11-2 and TRBJ2-5, is EAGVAQSPRYKIIEKRQSVAFWCNPISGHATLYWYQQILGQGPKLLIQFQNNGVVDDSQLPKDRFSAERLKGVDSTLKIQPAKLEDSAVYLCASSLYLAGGLTKETQYFGPGTRLLVL.

V is TRBV5-4 and J is TRBJ2-5; D uncertain. V was pared by 5 bases and J by 5 bases, with 10 bases between. This CDR3 has 12 amino acids. In germline, CDR1 is SGHNT, CDR2 YYREEE (reference sequence). In DNA form, the CDR3 reads TGTGCCAGCAGTCCGGGTAGCGAGACCCAGTACTTC. Protein: CASSPGSETQYF. Drawing the rest from reference TRBV5-4 and TRBJ2-5, the complete variable domain is ETGVTQSPTHLIKTRGQQVTLRCSSQSGHNTVSWYQQALGQGPQFIFQYYREEENGRGNFPPRFSGLQFPNYSSELNVNALELDDSALYLCASSPGSETQYFGPGTRLLVL.

This clone is a singleton in its sample. The V call is TRBV7-3, the J call TRBJ2-7; TRBD1 might be the D (6 bases). With 5 bases removed from V and 0 bases from J, the gap between germline ends came to 11 bases. Germline CDR1 reads SGHTA; CDR2 reads FQGTGA. The CDR3 is 14 residues long. CDR3 DNA sequence: TGTGCCAGCAGCCCTACAGGGAACTCCTACGAGCAGTACTTC. Protein product: CASSPTGNSYEQYF.

The rearrangement links TRBV5-1 to TRBJ2-7; TRBD1 matches 10 bases. The V and J ends lost 4 bases and 3 bases, in that order; junction bases with no gene match: 7. CDR3 length: 15 amino acids. CDR1 and CDR2 from the germline V gene are SGHRS and YFSETQ. DNA for the CDR3: TGCGCCAGCAGCATCCTCGGGACAGGGGACTACGAGCAGTACTTC. Amino acids: CASSILGTGDYEQYF.

The chain links TRBV27 to TRBJ2-1; D may be TRBD1 (5 bases). Germline V gives CDR1 MNHEY, CDR2 SMNVEV (reference sequence). The V gene lost 5 bases and the J gene lost 5 bases, with 10 bases spanning the gap. This CDR3 is built from 13 residues. The CDR3 protein is CASSVGQNNEQFF. The CDR3 DNA reads as TGTGCCAGCAGTGTCGGACAAAACAATGAGCAGTTCTTC.

The chain combines TRBV21-1 with TRBJ2-2; the DNA was not used to check the table's D call, TRBD1. TRBV21-1 is classified as a pseudogene. This CDR3 is 20 amino acids long. CDR3 region: CASSNERGLDSQANTGELFF. In DNA form, the CDR3 reads TGTGCCAGCAGCAATGAAAGGGGCCTGGACAGCCAAGCGAACACCGGGGAGCTGTTTTTT.

The gene calls are TRBV5-1 and TRBJ1-1; possible D gene TRBD1, 6 bases. CDR1 is SGHRS, CDR2 YFSETQ, per germline. V lost 5 bases and J lost 3, with 14 bases in between. This CDR3 is built from 14 residues. The chain's CDR3 is CASSFYRADTEAFF. Written as DNA, the CDR3 is TGCGCCAGCAGTTTTTACAGGGCGGACACTGAAGCTTTCTTT. Complete variable domain (other parts from reference TRBV5-1 and TRBJ1-1): KAGVTQTPRYLIKTRGQQVTLSCSPISGHRSVSWYQQTPGQGLQFLFEYFSETQRNKGNFPGRFSGRQFSNSRSEMNVSTLELGDSALYLCASSFYRADTEAFFGQGTRLTVV.

This sequence joins TRBV7-2 and TRBJ2-7, with D tentatively TRBD2 (5 bases). Trimming took 0 bases from V and 1 from J, leaving 7 bases between them. The CDR3 extends over 14 amino acids. The germline V gene encodes CDR1 SGHTA and CDR2 FQGNSA. The CDR3 DNA is TGTGCCAGCAGCTTAGCAGGACTTTCCTACGAGCAGTACTTC. Translated: CASSLAGLSYEQYF.